This TCR beta chain is drawn from a study of cytomegalovirus exposure and HLA in healthy donors. The table came from immunoSEQ multiplex PCR; TCRdb's copy has only in-frame clones and leaves some out. The table records about 130,000 clones, 70% to 85% of them present only once. Whole-study findings and limits: A few chains tied to CMV proved CMV antigen-specific in vitro.

This CDR3 region has 13 residues. Per germline, CDR1 LGHNA and CDR2 YSLEER. The ends lost 2 bases at V and 8 bases at J; junction bases unmatched: 4. Worth noting for this clone: Its antigen is unknown.

Sequenced: PBMCs. The genes are TRBV4-3 and TRBJ1-2; TRBD1 aligns across 8 bases. This sequence originates from a man younger than 40 in good health and CMV-seropositive. CDR3 bases: TGCGCCAGCAGCCAAAGACAGGGGAGCGGCTACACCTTC. It codes for CASSQRQGSGYTF.